These T cell receptor beta chains were read from a single sample in a study of Ad26.COV2.S vaccination and SARS-CoV-2 variants. Sequenced by immunoSEQ multiplex PCR; TCRdb stores in-frame clones only, minus some. In the table there are about 470,000 clones, roughly 87% of which are singletons. The material was peripheral blood, obtained in a trial of Ad26.COV2.S vaccine versus placebo. These TCRs come from a person between 18 and 65 years old who received the Ad26.COV2.S COVID-19 vaccine or a placebo. Each CDR3 is given with its conserved first and last residue. A D gene is named only where the DNA matches it firmly. Rows give clone size only sometimes, using once, few, many, or a class for an expanded clone.

CASSSIGTSGRKYETQYF	TGTGCCAGCAGTTCTATCGGGACTAGCGGGAGGAAATATGAGACCCAGTACTTC	.	TRBJ2-5	TRBV28	TRBD2
CAYDLRGHYGYTF	TGTGCCTACGATCTACGGGGGCATTATGGCTACACCTTC	.	TRBJ1-2	TRBV2	.
CAALGGYNEQFF	TGTGCCGCGTTAGGCGGGTACAATGAGCAGTTCTTC	.	TRBJ2-1	TRBV28	.
CASSVAGTGGAREQYF	TGTGCCAGCAGCGTAGCGGGGACAGGGGGTGCACGCGAGCAGTACTTC	.	TRBJ2-7	TRBV9	TRBD1
CASSLSSGGGSTEAFF	TGTGCCAGCAGTTTATCGAGTGGGGGAGGCAGCACTGAAGCTTTCTTT	.	TRBJ1-1	TRBV27	.
CASSPTSGRDIQYF	TGTGCCAGCTCACCCACTAGCGGGAGGGACATTCAGTACTTC	.	TRBJ2-4	TRBV18	TRBD2
CATSRDTTGVKNEQFF	TGTGCCACCAGCAGAGATACCACAGGGGTGAAGAATGAGCAGTTCTTC	.	TRBJ2-1	TRBV15	TRBD1
CASSLGGNYNEQFF	TGTGCCAGCAGCTTAGGCGGGAACTACAATGAGCAGTTCTTC	.	TRBJ2-1	TRBV7-8	.
CASSFGWGKETQYF	TGCGCCAGCAGCTTCGGGTGGGGTAAAGAGACCCAGTACTTC	.	TRBJ2-5	TRBV5-1	.
CASSPGDRGNEKLFF	TGTGCCAGCAGCCCGGGGGACAGGGGGAATGAAAAACTGTTTTTT	.	TRBJ1-4	TRBV7-2	TRBD1
CASRAGGGNEQFF	TGCGCCAGCAGGGCGGGAGGGGGGAATGAGCAGTTCTTC	.	TRBJ2-1	TRBV4-3	TRBD2
CASIKAFMNTEAFF	TGTGCCAGCATCAAAGCTTTCATGAACACTGAAGCTTTCTTT	.	TRBJ1-1	TRBV28	.
CASSLQGAAADTQYF	TGTGCCAGCAGCTTGCAGGGGGCTGCGGCAGATACGCAGTATTTT	.	TRBJ2-3	TRBV5-8	TRBD1
CATSDLVGEAFF	TGTGCCACCAGTGATTTGGTGGGGGAAGCTTTCTTT	.	TRBJ1-1	TRBV24-1	.
CASSTGGGPGEQYF	TGTGCCAGTAGTACCGGAGGAGGGCCGGGCGAGCAGTACTTC	.	TRBJ2-7	TRBV19	.
CASSDILAGYEQYF	TGCGCCAGCAGTGATATCCTAGCGGGCTACGAGCAGTACTTC	.	TRBJ2-7	TRBV10-2	TRBD2
CASSEAVAAFF	TGTGCCAGCAGTGAAGCCGTCGCAGCTTTCTTT	once	TRBJ1-1	TRBV25-1	.
CASSLRPSYGYTF	TGTGCCAGCAGTCTCCGACCGTCCTATGGCTACACCTTC	.	TRBJ1-2	TRBV28	.
CASSEKDRYGDEQFF	TGTGCCAGCAGCGAGAAGGACAGGTATGGTGATGAGCAGTTCTTC	.	TRBJ2-1	TRBV9	TRBD1
CASSGRLSTDTQYF	TGTGCCAGCAGCGGACGTCTTAGCACAGATACGCAGTATTTT	.	TRBJ2-3	TRBV2	.
CASSLRSAYTDTQYF	TGCGCCAGCAGCTTAAGAAGCGCCTACACAGATACGCAGTATTTT	.	TRBJ2-3	TRBV5-1	.
CASSPGQGAEAFF	TGTGCCAGCTCACCGGGACAGGGGGCTGAAGCTTTCTTT	.	TRBJ1-1	TRBV18	TRBD1
CASMGRATNEKLFF	TGTGCCAGCATGGGGAGGGCAACTAATGAAAAACTGTTTTTT	few	TRBJ1-4	TRBV2	.
CASSYLDRGSGQPQHF	TGTGCCAGCAGTTACCTGGACAGGGGGAGTGGTCAGCCCCAGCATTTT	.	TRBJ1-5	TRBV6-6	TRBD1
CATTAREGSGANVLTF	TGTGCCACCACTGCCAGGGAGGGATCTGGGGCCAACGTCCTGACTTTC	.	TRBJ2-6	TRBV15	TRBD2
CASSQGRDGGNEKLFF	TGCGCCAGCAGCCAAGGTAGGGACGGCGGTAATGAAAAACTGTTTTTT	.	TRBJ1-4	TRBV4-1	.
CASSLSQGPPLHF	TGTGCCAGCAGCTTATCACAGGGACCACCCCTCCACTTT	.	TRBJ1-6	TRBV7-3	.